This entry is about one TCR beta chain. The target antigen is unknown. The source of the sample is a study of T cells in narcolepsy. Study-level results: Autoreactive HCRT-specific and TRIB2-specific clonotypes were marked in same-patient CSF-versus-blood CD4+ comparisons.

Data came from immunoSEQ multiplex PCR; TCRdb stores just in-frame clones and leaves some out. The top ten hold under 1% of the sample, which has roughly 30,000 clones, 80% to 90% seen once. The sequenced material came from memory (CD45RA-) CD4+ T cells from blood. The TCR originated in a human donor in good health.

CDR3 DNA: TGTGCCAGCAGCCCAAGACTAGCGGGGGGTTACAATGAGCAGTTCTTC. As protein: CASSPRLAGGYNEQFF. The V call is TRBV2, the J call TRBJ2-1; 13 positions match TRBD2. The CDR3 spans 16 residues. Germline trimming cut 6 bases from V and 4 bases from J; bases unmatched to any gene: 6. The V gene's germline CDR1 is SNHLY and CDR2 FYNNEI.